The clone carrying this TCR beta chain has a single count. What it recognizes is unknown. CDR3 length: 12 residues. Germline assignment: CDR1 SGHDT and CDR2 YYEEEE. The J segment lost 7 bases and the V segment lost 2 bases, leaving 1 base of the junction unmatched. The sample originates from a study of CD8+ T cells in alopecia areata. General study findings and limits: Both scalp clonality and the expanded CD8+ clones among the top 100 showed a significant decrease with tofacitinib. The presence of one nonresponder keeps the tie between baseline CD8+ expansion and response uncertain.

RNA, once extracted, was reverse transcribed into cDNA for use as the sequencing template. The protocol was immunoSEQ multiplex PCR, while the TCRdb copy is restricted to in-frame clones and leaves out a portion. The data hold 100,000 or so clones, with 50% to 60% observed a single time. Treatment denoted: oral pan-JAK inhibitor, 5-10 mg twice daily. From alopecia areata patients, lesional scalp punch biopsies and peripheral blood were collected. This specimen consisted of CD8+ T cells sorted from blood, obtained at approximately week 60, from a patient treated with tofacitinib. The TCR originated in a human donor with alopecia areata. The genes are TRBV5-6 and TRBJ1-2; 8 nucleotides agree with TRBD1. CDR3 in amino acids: CASSFGQGGYTF. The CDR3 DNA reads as TGTGCCAGCAGCTTCGGACAGGGTGGCTACACCTTC.